These T cell receptor beta chains were read from a single sample in a study of OX40 agonist ivuxolimab in advanced cancers. This table comes from immunoSEQ multiplex PCR, and its TCRdb copy is limited to in-frame clones, with some not included. This sample has 45,000 to 55,000 clones; about 83% occur once, and the top ten carry over 1%. Sample: CD4+ or CD8+ T cells sorted from blood, taken in a trial of the OX40 agonist ivuxolimab. The receptors shown here come from an adult with an advanced solid tumor such as melanoma, head and neck, liver or kidney cancer. CDR3s include the opening cysteine and the closing phenylalanine or tryptophan. A D gene is named only where the DNA matches it firmly.

d_call	v_call	j_call	cdr3_aa
NA	TRBV5-1	TRBJ2-2	CASSLGALANTGELFF
NA	TRBV5-1	TRBJ1-6	CASSLEAANSPLHF
NA	TRBV9	TRBJ2-1	CASSQTASSYNEQFF
NA	TRBV13	TRBJ2-7	CASSPPGTGEQYF
NA	TRBV2	TRBJ1-5	CASRRTGGLNQPQHF
NA	TRBV7-2	TRBJ2-7	CASSRSNYEQYF
NA	TRBV7-9	TRBJ1-3	CASSPGTSGNTIYF
NA	TRBV29-1	TRBJ1-1	CSVDSPGAAFF
TRBD2	TRBV18	TRBJ2-7	CASSPFRGRAYEQYF
TRBD1	TRBV5-1	TRBJ2-3	CASSRDGTGADTQYF
TRBD2	TRBV5-1	TRBJ2-3	CASSPPLTSGGLDTQYF
TRBD1	TRBV2	NA	CASSEGGQGGYEQYF
TRBD1	TRBV18	TRBJ2-2	CASSPPRTNRGYTGELFF
TRBD1	TRBV6-6	TRBJ2-1	CASSIGQGAPGEQFF
TRBD1	TRBV6-6	TRBJ2-3	CASRDRGRATQYF
TRBD1	TRBV6-6	TRBJ1-2	CASSRRTGISYGYTF
NA	TRBV7-8	TRBJ2-7	CASGLRGQSPGQYF
NA	TRBV5-6	TRBJ2-7	CASSLEPHPAMGEQYF
NA	TRBV19	TRBJ2-7	CASSPPSALYEQYF
NA	TRBV7-6	TRBJ1-1	CASSRRGEAFF
NA	TRBV4-1	TRBJ1-4	CASSPERGATREKLFF
NA	TRBV11-2	TRBJ2-7	CASSPVGKPAYEQYF
NA	TRBV6-1	TRBJ2-7	CASSESGYEQYF
NA	TRBV11-2	TRBJ1-2	CASSTRLSQNYGYTF
NA	TRBV7-6	TRBJ1-4	CASSPLPGGHEKLFF
NA	TRBV21-1	TRBJ2-7	CASTGFGFYEQYF
NA	TRBV7-2	TRBJ2-3	CASSLAPASTDTQYF
NA	TRBV9	TRBJ1-1	CASSVAGDTEAFF
TRBD1	TRBV10-3	TRBJ1-1	CATGPAGQDNTEAFF
NA	TRBV4-3	TRBJ2-3	CASSRGTTDTQYF
NA	TRBV7-9	TRBJ1-2	CASSLGARPYGYTF
NA	TRBV6-1	TRBJ1-6	CASSSTGTQNSPLHF
NA	TRBV7-9	TRBJ1-1	CASSFRTQLETEAFF
NA	TRBV10-3	TRBJ1-2	CAISGGAGDGYTF
NA	TRBV7-2	TRBJ1-3	CASSSQGYYGNTIYF
NA	TRBV6-5	TRBJ2-7	CASSYSSLHNLEQYF
NA	TRBV7-2	TRBJ1-6	CASSEGPARSPLHF
NA	TRBV7-2	TRBJ2-2	CASSSQGFTGELFF
NA	TRBV30	TRBJ1-1	CAWKYRTDAFF
TRBD2	TRBV7-2	NA	CASSSGGSSYEQYF
NA	TRBV6-5	TRBJ2-7	CASSYGGFSPYEQYF